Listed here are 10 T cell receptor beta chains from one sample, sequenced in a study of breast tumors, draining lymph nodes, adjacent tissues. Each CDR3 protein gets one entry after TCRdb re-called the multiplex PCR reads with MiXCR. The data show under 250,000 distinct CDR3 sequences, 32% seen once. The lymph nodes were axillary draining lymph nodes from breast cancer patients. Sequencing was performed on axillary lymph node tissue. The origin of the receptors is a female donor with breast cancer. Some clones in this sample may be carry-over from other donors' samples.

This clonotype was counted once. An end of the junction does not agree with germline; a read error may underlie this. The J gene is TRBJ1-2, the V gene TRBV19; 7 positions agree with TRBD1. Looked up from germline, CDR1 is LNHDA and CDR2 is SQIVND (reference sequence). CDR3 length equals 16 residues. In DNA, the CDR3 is TGTGCCAGTGGTACTGCGACAGGGCCAGCTAACTGTGGCTACACCTTC. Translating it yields CASGTATGPANCGYTF.

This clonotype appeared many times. CDR3 sequence (DNA): TGTGCCAGCAGCTTGGGTAGAGTGCCAGCGAGCACAGATACGCAGTATTTT. Translating it yields CASSLGRVPASTDTQYF. The rearrangement links TRBV5-6 to TRBJ2-3; no firm D call. The V end lost 0 bases, the J end lost 0 bases, and 14 bases lay between the germline ends. Germline assignment: CDR1 SGHDT and CDR2 YYEEEE. This CDR3 is built from 17 residues.

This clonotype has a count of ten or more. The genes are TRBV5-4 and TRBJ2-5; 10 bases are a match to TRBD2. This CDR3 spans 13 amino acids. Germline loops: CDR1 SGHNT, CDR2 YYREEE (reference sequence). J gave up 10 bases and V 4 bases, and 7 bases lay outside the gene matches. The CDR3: CASSKTSGRDQYF. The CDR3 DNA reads TGTGCCAGCAGCAAGACTAGCGGGCGTGACCAGTACTTC.

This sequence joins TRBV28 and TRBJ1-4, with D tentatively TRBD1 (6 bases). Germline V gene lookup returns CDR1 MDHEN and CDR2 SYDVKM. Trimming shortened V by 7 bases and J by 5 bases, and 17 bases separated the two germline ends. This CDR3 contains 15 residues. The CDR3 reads CASKETGMGNEKLFF. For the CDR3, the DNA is TGTGCCAGCAAGGAAACAGGGATGGGCAATGAAAAACTGTTTTTT.

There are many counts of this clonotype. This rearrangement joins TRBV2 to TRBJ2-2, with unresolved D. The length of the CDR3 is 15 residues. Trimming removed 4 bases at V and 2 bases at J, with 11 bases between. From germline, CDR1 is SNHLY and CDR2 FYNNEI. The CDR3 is CASSGRAVNTGELFF. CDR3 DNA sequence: TGTGCCAGCAGTGGTAGGGCAGTAAACACCGGGGAGCTGTTTTTT.

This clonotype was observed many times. DNA for the CDR3: TGTGCCAGCAGTGAAGTTTCAGCGGGAGCCGGCGATACGCAGTATTTT. Translating it yields CASSEVSAGAGDTQYF. The genes are TRBV6-1 and TRBJ2-3; 8 bases agree with TRBD2. Germline-derived CDR1 and CDR2 are MNHNS and SASEGT. With 1 base clipped from V and 6 bases from J, the junction kept 9 bases outside the gene matches. The CDR3 extends over 16 amino acids.

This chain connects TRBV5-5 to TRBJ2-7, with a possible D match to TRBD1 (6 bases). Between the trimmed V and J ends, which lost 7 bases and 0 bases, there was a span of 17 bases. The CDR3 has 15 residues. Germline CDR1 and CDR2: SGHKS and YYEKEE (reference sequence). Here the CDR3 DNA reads TGTGCCAGCGGAGACAGGAGTGTGAGCTCCTACGAGCAGTACTTC. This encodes CASGDRSVSSYEQYF.

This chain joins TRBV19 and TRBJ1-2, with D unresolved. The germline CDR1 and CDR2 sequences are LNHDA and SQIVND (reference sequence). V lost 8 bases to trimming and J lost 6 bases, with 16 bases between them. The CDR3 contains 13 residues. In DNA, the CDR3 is TGTGCCAGTGGTCACCCCGGGAGCGATGGCTACACCTTC. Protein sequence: CASGHPGSDGYTF.

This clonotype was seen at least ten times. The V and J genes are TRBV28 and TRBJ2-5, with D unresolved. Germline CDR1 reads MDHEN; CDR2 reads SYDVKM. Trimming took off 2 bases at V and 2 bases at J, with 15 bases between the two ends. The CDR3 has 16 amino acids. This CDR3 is CASSLLARTQQETQYF. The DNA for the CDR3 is TGTGCCAGCAGTTTACTGGCTAGAACTCAGCAAGAGACCCAGTACTTC. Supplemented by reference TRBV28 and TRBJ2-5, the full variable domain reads DVKVTQSSRYLVKRTGEKVFLECVQDMDHENMFWYRQDPGLGLRLIYFSYDVKMKEKGDIPEGYSVSREKKERFSLILESASTNQTSMYLCASSLLARTQQETQYFGPGTRLLVL.

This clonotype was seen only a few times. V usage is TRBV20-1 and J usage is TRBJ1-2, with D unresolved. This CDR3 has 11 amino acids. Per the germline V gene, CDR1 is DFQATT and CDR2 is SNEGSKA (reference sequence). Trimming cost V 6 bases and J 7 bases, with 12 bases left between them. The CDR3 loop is CSAPTSGGYTF. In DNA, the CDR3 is TGCAGTGCCCCGACAAGTGGTGGCTACACCTTC.